This is a list of T cell receptor beta chains from one sample in a study of T-cell memory formation after mild COVID-19. TCRdb reprocessed the 5' RACE reads with MiXCR, giving one entry per CDR3 protein. The sample has under 300,000 distinct CDR3 sequences, around 15% seen once. The material sequenced was PBMCs or a T cell subset sorted from them (not recorded which). These receptors originate from a man between 18 and 35 years old who had mild COVID-19 (a few samples of this study predate the infection). Cell type and time point are not known. Both conserved end residues are part of each CDR3. A D gene is named only where the DNA matches it firmly. Clone size is shown for a subset of rows, as once, few, many or a class of expanded clone.

j_call	d_call	clone_size	v_call	cdr3_nt	cdr3_aa
TRBJ2-2	NA	few	TRBV11-3	TGTGCCAGCAGCTTAGATCGGACCACCGGGGAGCTGTTTTTT	CASSLDRTTGELFF
TRBJ2-5	NA	few	TRBV19	TGTGCCAGTTCAGACGGAATCCAAGAGACCCAGTACTTC	CASSDGIQETQYF
TRBJ2-1	NA	many	TRBV7-9	TGTGCCAGCAGGGCCTACGGGGATCCCTCCTACAATGAGCAGTTCTTC	CASRAYGDPSYNEQFF
TRBJ2-3	TRBD2	many	TRBV7-8	TGTGCCAGCAGCACCGGGACTAGCGGGGGAACGCAGTATTTT	CASSTGTSGGTQYF
TRBJ1-5	TRBD1	NA	TRBV7-9	TGTGCCAGCAGCTTAGGAGGGACAGCCCAGCATTTT	CASSLGGTAQHF
TRBJ2-3	TRBD1	NA	TRBV13	TGTGCCAGCAGCCCCCGGACAGGGAGCAGCACAGATACGCAGTATTTT	CASSPRTGSSTDTQYF
TRBJ1-1	NA	few	TRBV9	TGTGCCAGCAGCGTAGTCGGTTCGAGGAACACTGAAGCTTTCTTT	CASSVVGSRNTEAFF
TRBJ1-6	NA	few	TRBV3-1	TGTGCCAGCAAGACAGGTCTATTCCGGGCTGATTCACCCCTCCACTTT	CASKTGLFRADSPLHF
TRBJ1-2	NA	NA	TRBV6-5	TGTGCCAGCAAGCGGCCTTCCGGGGGTGGCTACACCTTC	CASKRPSGGGYTF
TRBJ2-1	TRBD1	few	TRBV7-2	TGTGCCAGCAGCTGGGACAGGGGTTACAATGAGCAGTTCTTC	CASSWDRGYNEQFF
TRBJ1-4	NA	NA	TRBV4-3	TGCGCCAGCAGCCAAGTGGTTTCAGACGCAACTAATGAAAAACTGTTTTTT	CASSQVVSDATNEKLFF
TRBJ1-2	NA	NA	TRBV6-1	TGTGCCAGCAGTGAAGGGTCAGAGTTCTATGGCTACACCTTC	CASSEGSEFYGYTF
TRBJ1-2	NA	NA	TRBV14	TGTGCCAGCAGCCACCGGCCCGGACATGGCTACACCTTC	CASSHRPGHGYTF
TRBJ2-3	TRBD2	few	TRBV20-1	TGCAGTGCTCCGGGACTAGCGGATACGCAGTATTTT	CSAPGLADTQYF
TRBJ2-1	TRBD2	few	TRBV12-3/TRBV12-4	TGTGCCAGCAGCAGAGGGGGACTAGCGGACAATGAGCAGTTCTTC	CASSRGGLADNEQFF
TRBJ1-1	NA	few	TRBV7-2	TGTGCCAGCAGCTTAGTTTCGGGAGAAGCTTTCTTT	CASSLVSGEAFF
TRBJ2-3	TRBD2	few	TRBV7-3	TGTGCCAGCAGCCCCTGGGAGCGGGGGAGCACAGATACGCAGTATTTT	CASSPWERGSTDTQYF
TRBJ2-3	TRBD2	many	TRBV5-6	TGTGCCAGCAGCTCGTTACTAGCGGGGGAACGAGATACGCAGTATTTT	CASSSLLAGERDTQYF
TRBJ1-5	NA	NA	TRBV6-6	TGTGCCAGCAGCAACGGTCGGGGTTCCCTAAAATCCCGGAATCAGCCCCAGCATTTT	CASSNGRGSLKSRNQPQHF
TRBJ2-5	TRBD2	once	TRBV7-9	TGTGCCACCGCGGGGGGCTTGGAGACCCAGTACTTC	CATAGGLETQYF
TRBJ1-1	NA	NA	TRBV21-1	TGTGCCAGCAGCCTCTTGGGGCGGGCTCTGAGGAACACTGAAGCTTTCTTT	CASSLLGRALRNTEAFF
TRBJ1-6	NA	NA	TRBV9	TGTGCCAGCAGCGAGACAGCTCAGAATTCACCCCTCCACTTT	CASSETAQNSPLHF
TRBJ1-1	NA	few	TRBV2	TGTGCCAGCACGGACGGCCTGCCCACTGAAGCTTTCTTT	CASTDGLPTEAFF
TRBJ1-5	NA	few	TRBV4-1	TGCGCCAGCAGCCAAGAATTCGGCAATCAGCCCCAGCATTTT	CASSQEFGNQPQHF
TRBJ2-7	TRBD1	NA	TRBV24-1	TGTGCCCCCGGGACAGGCTACGAGCAGTACTTC	CAPGTGYEQYF
TRBJ1-1	TRBD1	NA	TRBV12-3/TRBV12-4	TGTGCCAGCGGGGACAGGGTGGATCCTGAAGCTTTCTTT	CASGDRVDPEAFF
TRBJ2-1	NA	NA	TRBV9	TGTGCCAGCAGCGTAAAAATTGATGGCCACGGTGAGCAGTTCTTC	CASSVKIDGHGEQFF
TRBJ1-1	NA	NA	TRBV5-1	TGCGCCAGCAGCGCAGGGGACACTGAAGCTTTCTTT	CASSAGDTEAFF
TRBJ2-2	NA	NA	TRBV5-6	TGTGCCAGCAGCCTAAGCCGGGGGGAGCTGTTTTTT	CASSLSRGELFF
TRBJ2-7	NA	NA	TRBV11-2	TGTGCCAGCAGCCCACGGGCAGGCACCTACGAGCAGTACTTC	CASSPRAGTYEQYF
TRBJ1-1	NA	NA	TRBV3-1	TGTGCCAGCAGCCCCCAGGGAGTTGGAACTGAAGCTTTCTTT	CASSPQGVGTEAFF
TRBJ2-3	TRBD2	few	TRBV7-3	TGTGCCAGCAGCTCAGTCGGGGGGAGCACAGATACGCAGTATTTT	CASSSVGGSTDTQYF
TRBJ2-2	TRBD2	NA	TRBV6-6	TGTGCCAGCACTTTTCGGGGAGGGGCCGGGGAGCTGTTTTTT	CASTFRGGAGELFF
TRBJ2-1	NA	NA	TRBV3-1	TGTGCCAGCAGCCCTGCTAGTCGTGAGCAGTTCTTC	CASSPASREQFF
TRBJ2-5	NA	NA	TRBV4-1	TGCGCCAGCAGCCAAGTGGCTCAGTTGGAGACCCAGTACTTC	CASSQVAQLETQYF
TRBJ2-7	NA	NA	TRBV4-3	TGCGCCAGCAGCCAACTACAGGGACTGGAAGGATCCTACGAGCAGTACTTC	CASSQLQGLEGSYEQYF
TRBJ2-1	NA	few	TRBV10-3	TGTGCCATCAAGGCAGGATCCTACAATGAGCAGTTCTTC	CAIKAGSYNEQFF
TRBJ2-6	NA	NA	TRBV7-2	TGTGCCAGCAGCTTATACCAAACAGCTGGGGCCAACGTCCTGACTTTC	CASSLYQTAGANVLTF
TRBJ1-4	TRBD1	few	TRBV6-5	TGTGCCAGCAGTTACGAACCCCACAGGGGAAAACTGTTTTTT	CASSYEPHRGKLFF
TRBJ2-3	TRBD1	many	TRBV24-1	TGTGCCACCAGTGTTACAGGGACAGATAATTCAGATACGCAGTATTTT	CATSVTGTDNSDTQYF
TRBJ2-5	TRBD2	few	TRBV7-2	TGTGCCAGCCGGGGGGGACTTCAAGAGACCCAGTACTTC	CASRGGLQETQYF
TRBJ1-5	NA	NA	TRBV27	TGTGCCAGCAGTTCGAATGGCGGGGTTCGAAATCAGCCCCAGCATTTT	CASSSNGGVRNQPQHF
TRBJ2-4	TRBD2	NA	TRBV7-2	TGTGCCAGCAGCTTAGCGGCGCTAGCGGAGCTTTACTTC	CASSLAALAELYF
TRBJ1-1	NA	NA	TRBV10-3	TGTGCCATCGGGGGAGGGCGGATTAATACGAACACTGAAGCTTTCTTT	CAIGGGRINTNTEAFF
TRBJ2-3	NA	NA	TRBV15	TGTGCCACCAGCAGAGAGGCCCCAGATACGCAGTATTTT	CATSREAPDTQYF
TRBJ1-2	NA	NA	TRBV6-6	TGTGCCAGCAGTTACGGAAGTGGCTACACCTTC	CASSYGSGYTF
TRBJ2-4	NA	few	TRBV27	TGTGCCAGCAGTTTAAGGAACACAGGGCGTCCGCGCATTCAGTACTTC	CASSLRNTGRPRIQYF
TRBJ2-3	NA	NA	TRBV7-3	TGTGCCAGCAGCCCCGGGACTTTCAACACAGATACGCAGTATTTT	CASSPGTFNTDTQYF
TRBJ2-2	NA	few	TRBV4-1	TGCGCCAGCAGCCAACGACAGACCGGGGAGCTGTTTTTT	CASSQRQTGELFF
TRBJ1-2	NA	NA	TRBV7-9	TGTGCCAGCACTCGTGTGGCAGACAGCTATGGCTACACCTTC	CASTRVADSYGYTF
TRBJ1-2	NA	few	TRBV5-1	TGCGCCAGCAGCTGGGCCGGGACCGGGCGCAATGGCTACACCTTC	CASSWAGTGRNGYTF
TRBJ2-5	NA	few	TRBV12-5	TGTGCTAGTGGTTTGATGGAGACCCAGTACTTC	CASGLMETQYF
TRBJ2-7	TRBD1	few	TRBV4-3	TGCGCCAGCAGCCGTGGACAGGGTCCGTACGAGCAGTACTTC	CASSRGQGPYEQYF
TRBJ2-5	TRBD1	few	TRBV7-8	TGTGCCAGCAGCTCCGGGACAGGGGATCGGGGGGAGACCCAGTACTTC	CASSSGTGDRGETQYF
TRBJ1-3	NA	NA	TRBV18	TGTGCCAGCTCACCAGTGCCTTGGACGGAGGGAAACACCATATATTTT	CASSPVPWTEGNTIYF
TRBJ1-5	NA	NA	TRBV4-3	TGCGCCAGCAGCGCGGGATCTTATCAGCCCCAGCATTTT	CASSAGSYQPQHF
TRBJ1-3	NA	few	TRBV15	TGTGCCACCAGGCCAAGGGCGGGAAACACCATATATTTT	CATRPRAGNTIYF
TRBJ1-2	NA	NA	TRBV29-1	TGCAGCGACGGTACCGAGTATGGCTACACCTTC	CSDGTEYGYTF
TRBJ2-1	NA	few	TRBV7-3	TGTGCCAGCAGCCCCCGCGGCGGGACCTTGAATGAGCAGTTCTTC	CASSPRGGTLNEQFF